One and the same sample provided the 28 T cell receptor beta chains below, sequenced in a study of cytomegalovirus exposure and HLA in healthy donors. PCR amplification relied on 60 Vbeta primers (plus 13 Jbeta primers). The data were produced by immunoSEQ multiplex PCR, yet TCRdb's version contains in-frame clones alone and is incomplete. This table has approximately 110,000 clones, 80% to 85% appearing once. Sequenced: PBMCs. The receptors stem from a man younger than 40 in good health and CMV-seropositive.

This rearrangement joins TRBV29-1 to TRBJ1-3; D is ambiguous. Trimming removed 7 bases at V and 0 bases at J, with 10 bases between. The CDR3 extends over 13 amino acids. CDR1 and CDR2 from the germline V gene are SQVTM and ANQGSEA. CDR3 residues: CSALSNSGNTIYF. The CDR3 DNA reads as TGCAGCGCCCTTAGTAACTCTGGAAACACCATATATTTT.

The gene calls are TRBV7-2 and TRBJ1-3; D not resolved. V lost 5 bases, J lost 4 bases, and 15 bases lay in between. This CDR3 has 15 amino acids. Germline CDR1 reads SGHTA; CDR2 reads FQGNSA. CDR3 in amino acids: CASSLVRPQGNTIYF. The DNA of the CDR3 is TGTGCCAGCAGCCTTGTCAGGCCCCAGGGAAACACCATATATTTT.

This rearrangement joins TRBV29-1 to TRBJ2-5; 10 nucleotides line up with TRBD1. The CDR3 totals 13 residues. The V segment lost 7 bases and the J segment 3 bases; nucleotides outside the gene matches: 5. Germline CDR1 is SQVTM and CDR2 is ANQGSEA. The DNA of the CDR3 is TGCAGCGCGGGGACAGGGGAGGAAGAGACCCAGTACTTC. This gives the protein CSAGTGEEETQYF.

CDR3 loop: CASSSGSWGTDTQYF. CDR3 DNA sequence: TGTGCCAGCAGCAGCGGGAGTTGGGGGACAGATACGCAGTATTTT. The chain is built from TRBV7-6 and TRBJ2-3, with TRBD2 matching over 8 bases. Germline CDR1 and CDR2: SGHVS and FNYEAQ. This CDR3 is 15 amino acids long. Trimming cost V 5 bases and J 3 bases; bases outside gene matches: 7.

This sequence joins TRBV7-2 and TRBJ2-2; 9 nucleotides align to TRBD2. The germline gives CDR1 SGHTA, CDR2 FQGNSA. The V gene end was trimmed by 1 base and the J gene end by 6 bases; junction bases not matched to a gene: 0. The CDR3 is made up of 14 amino acids. The CDR3 loop reads CASSLGTSAGELFF. The CDR3 DNA follows: TGTGCCAGCAGCTTAGGGACTAGCGCCGGGGAGCTGTTTTTT.

The chain uses TRBV5-1 and TRBJ2-1, with 11 bases identical to TRBD2. V dropped 5 bases and J dropped 5; count of bases not matched to a gene: 6. CDR3 length: 15 amino acids. Looked up from germline, CDR1 is SGHRS and CDR2 is YFSETQ. The CDR3 region has the DNA TGCGCCAGCAGTGCCGGACTAGCGGGCCACAATGAGCAGTTCTTC. Translated: CASSAGLAGHNEQFF.

The rearrangement joins TRBV29-1 to TRBJ2-3, with 7 bases that match TRBD1. Trimming removed 2 bases from V and 4 bases from J; junction bases left unmatched: 3. The CDR3 has 13 residues. Germline V CDR1 and CDR2: SQVTM, ANQGSEA. The CDR3 here is CSVEKTGSDTQYF. The DNA of the CDR3 is TGCAGCGTTGAAAAGACAGGGTCAGATACGCAGTATTTT.

This chain links TRBV6-5 with TRBJ2-7; D is possibly TRBD1 (7 bases). The CDR3 length is 13 residues. The ends were cut back, 6 bases at V and 5 bases at J, with 14 bases in the middle. CDR1 is MNHEY and CDR2 is SVGAGI in the germline V gene. CDR3 sequence: CASSPGGNHEQYF. The CDR3 coding sequence is TGTGCCAGCAGCCCAGGGGGGAATCACGAGCAGTACTTC.

The chain is built from TRBV19 and TRBJ1-2, with TRBD1 as a possible D gene (6 bases). With 8 bases removed from V and 8 bases from J, the gap between germline ends came to 24 bases. Germline CDR1 is LNHDA and CDR2 is SQIVND (reference sequence). This CDR3 has 15 residues. CDR3 sequence reads: CASRYTGQGRKGYTF. CDR3 nucleotide sequence: TGTGCCAGTCGCTATACCGGGCAGGGGCGGAAGGGCTACACCTTC. The variable domain in full, with the rest retrieved from reference TRBV19 and TRBJ1-2, is DGGITQSPKYLFRKEGQNVTLSCEQNLNHDAMYWYRQDPGQGLRLIYYSQIVNDFQKGDIAEGYSVSREKKESFPLTVTSAQKNPTAFYLCASRYTGQGRKGYTFGSGTRLTVV.

The chain couples TRBV6-1 to TRBJ2-2; TRBD2 might be the D (6 bases). This CDR3 has 13 residues. Germline CDR1 reads MNHNS; CDR2 reads SASEGT. Trimming removed 1 base at V and 6 bases at J, with 6 bases between. CDR3 region: CASSEGGAGELFF. CDR3 bases: TGTGCCAGCAGTGAAGGCGGGGCCGGGGAGCTGTTTTTT.

This clone was picked up one time. The gene calls are TRBV7-9 and TRBJ1-1, with TRBD1 identical over 9 bases. Per the germline V gene, CDR1 is SEHNR and CDR2 is FQNEAQ (reference sequence). Trimming cost V 3 bases and J 3 bases; bases outside gene matches: 8. The CDR3 covers 16 residues. CDR3 DNA sequence: TGTGCCAGCAGCTTCCCACTACGGACAGGGGACACTGAAGCTTTCTTT. Protein sequence: CASSFPLRTGDTEAFF.

This clone was found a few times. The genes are TRBV5-1 and TRBJ2-1, with a weak D call TRBD1 (6 bases). V was pared by 5 bases and J by 0 bases, with 15 bases between. The CDR3 loop spans 16 amino acids. Germline assignment: CDR1 SGHRS and CDR2 YFSETQ. CDR3 coding DNA: TGCGCCAGCAGGGACGTTACAGGGAGCTCCTACAATGAGCAGTTCTTC. Translating it yields CASRDVTGSSYNEQFF.

The chain joins TRBV5-1 to TRBJ1-1; tentative D call: TRBD1 (5 bases). The CDR3 is 14 residues long. V was clipped by 1 base and J by 6 bases, with 13 bases between them. Germline V gene sequence: CDR1 SGHRS, CDR2 YFSETQ. The CDR3 region has the DNA TGCGCCAGCAGCTTGAGGCAGGGACTGGCTGAAGCTTTCTTT. Its protein is CASSLRQGLAEAFF.

The chain combines TRBV6-5 with TRBJ1-2, with a weak D call TRBD1 (5 bases). There are 14 residues in the CDR3. Germline lookup yields CDR1 MNHEY and CDR2 SVGAGI. V was trimmed by 2 bases and J by 7 bases, leaving 14 bases between them. The CDR3 coding sequence is TGTGCCAGCAGTTACAACCCCGGCAGGGCTGGCTACACCTTC. It codes for CASSYNPGRAGYTF.

The chain couples TRBV7-3 to TRBJ2-1; weak D call: TRBD2 (6 bases). The germline CDR1 and CDR2 sequences are SGHTA and FQGTGA. V lost 1 base to trimming and J lost 9 bases, with 13 bases between them. The CDR3 runs to 14 residues. The CDR3 sequence: CASSLIPSDGEQFF. The CDR3 DNA sequence: TGTGCCAGCAGCTTAATTCCTAGCGACGGTGAGCAGTTCTTC.

The rearrangement uses TRBV5-6 and TRBJ1-2; 11 positions agree with TRBD1. From germline, CDR1 is SGHDT and CDR2 YYEEEE. V trimming: 4 bases; J trimming: 4 bases; junction bases outside the gene matches: 6. CDR3 length: 15 residues. In DNA, the CDR3 is TGTGCCAGCAGCGGGACAGGGGGGGCCGTCTATGGCTACACCTTC. It codes for CASSGTGGAVYGYTF.

This chain connects TRBV4-1 to TRBJ2-1, with 7 bases aligning to TRBD1. V trimming: 6 bases; J trimming: 1 base; junction bases outside the gene matches: 9. Looked up from germline, CDR1 is MGHRA and CDR2 is YSYEKL. CDR3 size: 16 residues. CDR3 DNA sequence: TGCGCCAGCAGTACCCTGGGGACAGAATCCTACAATGAGCAGTTCTTC. Translation: CASSTLGTESYNEQFF.

V usage is TRBV5-1 and J usage is TRBJ1-2, with 7 bases aligning to TRBD1. Looked up from germline, CDR1 is SGHRS and CDR2 is YFSETQ. J was trimmed by 3 bases and V by 0 bases; bases with no gene match: 2. The CDR3 spans 14 residues. The CDR3 coding sequence is TGCGCCAGCAGCTTGGACACAGGGGACTATGGCTACACCTTC. The encoded protein is CASSLDTGDYGYTF.

This clone was recorded only once. The chain combines TRBV9 with TRBJ1-2; 10 bases align to TRBD1. The CDR3 extends over 16 amino acids. CDR1 SGDLS and CDR2 YYNGEE come from the germline V gene. The junction had 10 bases not matched to a gene; V was cut back by 4 bases and J by 4 bases. CDR3 loop: CASSKSGTGELYGYTF. CDR3 nucleotide sequence: TGTGCCAGCAGCAAATCAGGGACAGGGGAACTCTATGGCTACACCTTC.

The chain employs TRBV27 and TRBJ2-7; no reliable D call. The germline CDR1 and CDR2 sequences are MNHEY and SMNVEV (reference sequence). The CDR3 has 11 residues. V was cut by 4 bases and J by 3 bases, with 4 bases left in between. The CDR3: CASSSRYEQYF. The CDR3 nucleotides are TGTGCCAGCAGTTCCCGCTACGAGCAGTACTTC.

V is TRBV7-3 and J is TRBJ2-2; D unresolved. This CDR3 comprises 13 residues. Germline V lookup: CDR1 SGHTA, CDR2 FQGTGA. The ends were cut back, 5 bases at V and 5 bases at J, with 9 bases in the middle. CDR3 sequence reads: CASSPLSTGELFF. The CDR3, as DNA: TGTGCCAGCAGCCCACTGAGTACCGGGGAGCTGTTTTTT.

The chain recombines TRBV7-9 with TRBJ1-4; TRBD1 aligns across 7 bases. V trimming: 4 bases; J trimming: 0 bases; junction bases outside the gene matches: 2. The V gene's germline CDR1 is SEHNR and CDR2 FQNEAQ (reference sequence). The CDR3 runs 15 residues. This chain's CDR3 is CASSSTGATNEKLFF. For the CDR3, the DNA is TGTGCCAGCAGCTCCACAGGGGCAACTAATGAAAAACTGTTTTTT.

This clone was found once. This sequence joins TRBV30 and TRBJ2-3; 7 nucleotides line up with TRBD1. V lost 5 bases and J lost 0; bases outside the gene matches: 20. The CDR3 has 19 residues. CDR1 is GTSNPN, CDR2 SVGIG, per germline (reference sequence). The CDR3 sequence is CAWLLRDRQDPTSTDTQYF. DNA of the CDR3: TGTGCCTGGCTCCTCCGGGACAGACAAGACCCGACTAGCACAGATACGCAGTATTTT.

The chain couples TRBV4-1 to TRBJ2-7, with TRBD2 identical over 12 bases. The CDR3 loop spans 15 amino acids. With 4 bases clipped from V and 7 bases from J, the junction kept 8 bases outside the gene matches. The germline V gene has CDR1 MGHRA and CDR2 YSYEKL. The CDR3 reads CASSPGPSGGEEQYF. Here the CDR3 DNA reads TGCGCCAGCAGCCCAGGTCCTAGCGGGGGGGAAGAGCAGTACTTC.

The rearrangement joins TRBV4-2 to TRBJ2-6, with D perhaps matching TRBD2 (5 bases). CDR3 length equals 20 residues. The V end lost 0 bases, the J end lost 0 bases, and 18 bases lay between the germline ends. Looked up from germline, CDR1 is LGHNA and CDR2 is YNFKEQ. The CDR3 reads CASSQDHLRGVGSGANVLTF. CDR3 coding DNA: TGTGCCAGCAGCCAAGATCATCTTCGGGGAGTCGGCTCTGGGGCCAACGTCCTGACTTTC.

The chain joins TRBV9 to TRBJ2-7, with D possibly matching TRBD2 (6 bases). The germline V and J ends were trimmed by 4 bases and 0 bases, with 11 bases remaining between them. The CDR3 is 14 residues long. Germline-derived CDR1 and CDR2 are SGDLS and YYNGEE. CDR3 DNA sequence: TGTGCCAGCAGCCGGGACTCTCTCTCCTACGAGCAGTACTTC. It specifies CASSRDSLSYEQYF.

This clone was counted a single time. The chain has TRBV19 and TRBJ2-2, with D perhaps matching TRBD2 (5 bases). Trimming stripped 2 bases from V and 6 bases from J, with 10 bases between. CDR1 LNHDA and CDR2 SQIVND come from the germline V gene (reference sequence). The CDR3 has 14 residues. The CDR3 nucleotides read TGTGCCAGTAGTATAATCCGGGGATCCGGGGAGCTGTTTTTT. Encoded protein: CASSIIRGSGELFF. The full variable domain, with the rest looked up from reference TRBV19 and TRBJ2-2, is DGGITQSPKYLFRKEGQNVTLSCEQNLNHDAMYWYRQDPGQGLRLIYYSQIVNDFQKGDIAEGYSVSREKKESFPLTVTSAQKNPTAFYLCASSIIRGSGELFFGEGSRLTVL.

The chain recombines TRBV6-5 with TRBJ2-1; perhaps TRBD1 as D (6 bases). Trimming pared 5 bases from V and 3 bases from J, leaving 11 bases between. In germline, CDR1 is MNHEY, CDR2 SVGAGI. This CDR3 is 14 amino acids long. The DNA for the CDR3 is TGTGCCAGCAGTGTACAGGGAATCTACAATGAGCAGTTCTTC. Protein sequence: CASSVQGIYNEQFF.